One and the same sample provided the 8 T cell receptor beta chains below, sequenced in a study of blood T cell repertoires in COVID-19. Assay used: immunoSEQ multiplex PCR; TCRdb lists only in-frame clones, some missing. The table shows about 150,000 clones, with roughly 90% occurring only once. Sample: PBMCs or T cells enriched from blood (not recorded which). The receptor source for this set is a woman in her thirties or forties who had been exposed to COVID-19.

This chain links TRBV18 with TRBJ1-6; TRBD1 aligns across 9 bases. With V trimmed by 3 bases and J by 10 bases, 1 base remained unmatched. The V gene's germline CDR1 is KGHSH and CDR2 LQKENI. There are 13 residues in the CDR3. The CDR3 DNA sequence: TGTGCCAGCTCACCCGGGACAGGGTCACCCCTCCACTTT. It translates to CASSPGTGSPLHF.

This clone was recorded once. CDR3 sequence (DNA): TGCGCCAGCAGCTTGCCGAGGCCCTACGAGCAGTACTTC. Its protein product is CASSLPRPYEQYF. This rearrangement joins TRBV5-1 to TRBJ2-7; D is unresolved. Between the trimmed V and J ends, which lost 1 base and 2 bases, there was a span of 7 bases. This CDR3 spans 13 amino acids. The germline V gene has CDR1 SGHRS and CDR2 YFSETQ.

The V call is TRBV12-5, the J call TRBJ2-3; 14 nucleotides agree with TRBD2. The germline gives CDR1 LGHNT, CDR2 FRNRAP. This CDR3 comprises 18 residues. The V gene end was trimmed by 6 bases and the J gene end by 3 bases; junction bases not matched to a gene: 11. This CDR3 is CASGPGLAGGRLTDTQYF. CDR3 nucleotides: TGTGCTAGTGGCCCCGGACTAGCGGGAGGAAGATTGACAGATACGCAGTATTTT.

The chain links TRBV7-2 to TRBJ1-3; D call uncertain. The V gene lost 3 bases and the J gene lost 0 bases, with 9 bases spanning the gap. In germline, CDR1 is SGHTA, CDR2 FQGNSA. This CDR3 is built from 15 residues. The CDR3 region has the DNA TGTGCCAGCAGCTTCGAGCTCTCCTCTGGAAACACCATATATTTT. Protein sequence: CASSFELSSGNTIYF. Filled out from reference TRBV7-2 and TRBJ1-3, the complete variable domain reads GAGVSQSPSNKVTEKGKDVELRCDPISGHTALYWYRQSLGQGLEFLIYFQGNSAPDKSGLPSDRFSAERTGGSVSTLTIQRTQQEDSAVYLCASSFELSSGNTIYFGEGSWLTVV.

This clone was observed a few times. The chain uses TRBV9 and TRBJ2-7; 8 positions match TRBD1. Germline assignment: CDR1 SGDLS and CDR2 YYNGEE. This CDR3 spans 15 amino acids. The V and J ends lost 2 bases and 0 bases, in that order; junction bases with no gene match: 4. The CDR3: CASSVRGQSSYEQYF. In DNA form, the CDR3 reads TGTGCCAGCAGCGTCAGGGGGCAGAGCTCCTACGAGCAGTACTTC.

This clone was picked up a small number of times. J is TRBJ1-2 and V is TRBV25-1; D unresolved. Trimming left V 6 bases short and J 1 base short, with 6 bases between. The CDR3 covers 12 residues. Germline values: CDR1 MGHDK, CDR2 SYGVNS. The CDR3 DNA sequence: TGTGCCAGCAGGGGAGGTAACTATGGCTACACCTTC. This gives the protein CASRGGNYGYTF.

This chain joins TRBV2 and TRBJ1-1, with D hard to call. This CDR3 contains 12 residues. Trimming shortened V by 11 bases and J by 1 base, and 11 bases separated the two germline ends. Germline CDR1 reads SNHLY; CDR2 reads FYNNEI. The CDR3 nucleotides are TGTGCCCCTCGGGGAGAGAACACTGAAGCTTTCTTT. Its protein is CAPRGENTEAFF.

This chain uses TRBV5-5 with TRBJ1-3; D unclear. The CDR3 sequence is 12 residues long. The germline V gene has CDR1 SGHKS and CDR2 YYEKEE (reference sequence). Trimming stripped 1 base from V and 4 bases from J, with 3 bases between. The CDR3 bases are TGTGCCAGCAGCTTGCTGGGAAACACCATATATTTT. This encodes CASSLLGNTIYF. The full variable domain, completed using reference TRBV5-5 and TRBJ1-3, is DAGVTQSPTHLIKTRGQQVTLRCSPISGHKSVSWYQQVLGQGPQFIFQYYEKEERGRGNFPDRFSARQFPNYSSELNVNALLLGDSALYLCASSLLGNTIYFGEGSWLTVV.